The 8 T cell receptor beta chains given below trace back to one sample, sequenced in a study of T cell changes during pregnancy in multiple sclerosis. Produced via immunoSEQ multiplex PCR; TCRdb's table is partial and in-frame only. The sample lists about 80,000 clones, around 90% occurring once. Sample: peripheral blood, taken before pregnancy. The receptors were gathered from a female donor with multiple sclerosis, enrolled in a pregnancy study.

The chain carries TRBV6-6 and TRBJ2-7; 8 nucleotides agree with TRBD2. There are 13 residues in the CDR3. Germline V CDR1 and CDR2: MNHNY, SVGAGI (reference sequence). The J segment lost 2 bases and the V segment lost 8 bases, leaving 5 bases of the junction unmatched. CDR3: CASHRSGTYEQYF. The CDR3 nucleotides are TGTGCCAGCCACCGTAGCGGGACCTACGAGCAGTACTTC.

The chain couples TRBV7-9 to TRBJ2-3; D is ambiguous. The V end was cut by 3 bases, the J end by 0 bases, with 13 bases between. The CDR3 consists of 16 residues. The germline V gene encodes CDR1 SEHNR and CDR2 FQNEAQ (reference sequence). CDR3 bases: TGTGCCAGCAGCTTGGGCGTATTTAATAGCACAGATACGCAGTATTTT. As protein: CASSLGVFNSTDTQYF.

This rearrangement joins TRBV6-1 to TRBJ2-1; 7 nucleotides agree with TRBD2. Germline CDR1 reads MNHNS; CDR2 reads SASEGT. The CDR3 extends over 17 amino acids. V lost 4 bases, J lost 7 bases, and 16 bases stayed unmatched. The CDR3 DNA reads as TGTGCCAGCAGTGGCCGCGGGAGTAGTGTGGGGAGGAATGAGCAGTTCTTC. Translated: CASSGRGSSVGRNEQFF.

The V gene is TRBV7-9, the J gene TRBJ2-3; 15 bases match TRBD2. The CDR3 totals 18 residues. Trimming removed 1 base from V and 2 bases from J; junction bases left unmatched: 4. In germline, CDR1 is SEHNR, CDR2 FQNEAQ (reference sequence). The CDR3 region is CASSLGGLAGGLTDTQYF. CDR3 coding DNA: TGTGCCAGCAGCTTAGGGGGACTAGCGGGAGGACTCACAGATACGCAGTATTTT. Full variable domain (outside the CDR3, taken from reference TRBV7-9 and TRBJ2-3): DTGVSQNPRHKITKRGQNVTFRCDPISEHNRLYWYRQTLGQGPEFLTYFQNEAQLEKSRLLSDRFSAERPKGSFSTLEIQRTEQGDSAMYLCASSLGGLAGGLTDTQYFGPGTRLTVL.

The chain employs TRBV10-2 and TRBJ2-7; D not certain. The CDR3 runs to 15 residues. Germline loops: CDR1 WSHSY, CDR2 SAAADI. Trimming shortened V by 2 bases and J by 0 bases, and 11 bases separated the two germline ends. CDR3 residues: CASSEHFVSSYEQYF. CDR3 nucleotide sequence: TGCGCCAGCAGTGAGCACTTTGTAAGCTCCTACGAGCAGTACTTC.

The chain uses TRBV30 and TRBJ2-7, with D hard to call. Germline CDR1 and CDR2: GTSNPN and SVGIG (reference sequence). CDR3 length: 13 residues. V was shortened by 5 bases and J by 1 base, with 12 bases between the two germline ends. The CDR3 nucleotides read TGTGCCTGGCGTGCAGGCCCATCCTACGAGCAGTACTTC. Translation: CAWRAGPSYEQYF. Full variable domain (rest looked up from reference TRBV30 and TRBJ2-7): SQTIHQWPATLVQPVGSPLSLECTVEGTSNPNLYWYRQAAGRGLQLLFYSVGIGQISSEVPQNLSASRPQDRQFILSSKKLLLSDSGFYLCAWRAGPSYEQYFGPGTRLTVT.

The chain links TRBV27 to TRBJ1-4; 10 positions agree with TRBD1. The CDR3 has 15 residues. The germline V gene has CDR1 MNHEY and CDR2 SMNVEV (reference sequence). With 3 bases clipped from V and 8 bases from J, the junction kept 6 bases outside the gene matches. The CDR3 DNA reads TGTGCCAGCAGTTTGACAGGGGGCCGGAGGGAAAAACTGTTTTTT. Its translation: CASSLTGGRREKLFF.

The chain carries TRBV5-6 and TRBJ2-7; 9 bases are shared with TRBD2. In germline, CDR1 is SGHDT, CDR2 YYEEEE. V lost 8 bases and J lost 5; bases outside the gene matches: 11. CDR3 length: 14 residues. The CDR3 loop reads CASRMAGGPNEQYF. In DNA, the CDR3 is TGTGCCAGTAGAATGGCGGGAGGGCCCAACGAGCAGTACTTC.